This record covers a single TCR beta chain. From the RT-PCR reads, TCRdb called clonotypes with MiXCR, one entry per CDR3 protein. Of more than 550,000 distinct CDR3 sequences in the sample, approximately 15% were seen once. This CDR3 is 15 amino acids long. Germline V lookup: CDR1 SGHDT, CDR2 YYEEEE. V was cut by 4 bases and J by 4 bases, with 16 bases left in between. The rearrangement uses TRBV5-6 and TRBJ2-3, with D perhaps matching TRBD2 (6 bases). This TCR came from a female donor in good health, serving as a healthy control. The sequenced material came from memory CD4+ T cells from blood. The CDR3 reads CASSPLGGAADTQYF. The CDR3 bases are TGTGCCAGCAGCCCGCTTGGAGGGGCAGCAGATACGCAGTATTTT.